This TCR beta chain was retrieved from a study of shared clonotypes between healthy human individuals. Study-wide results and caveats: On the whole, naive subsets had larger estimated richness than memory subsets had.

Note on this clone: Its antigen remains unidentified.

Per germline, CDR1 SGHDT and CDR2 YYEEEE. Trimming cost V 3 bases and J 8 bases; bases outside gene matches: 12. The CDR3 runs to 17 residues. The naive CD8 fraction comprised CD45RO-negative cells positively selected for CCR7 and excluded terminally differentiated effector memory CD45RA+ cells. The test was conducted at deep level. Each replicate PCR on the sorted subsets used about 0.2 ug DNA (around 30,000 T cell genomes). Sequencing used immunoSEQ multiplex PCR; TCRdb keeps in-frame clones, though not all of them. The sample comprises around 1.9 million clones, 90% to 95% of which are singletons, and under 2% rests with the top ten.

Sequenced input: naive CD8+ T cells from PBMCs. This sequence originates from a man younger than 35 in good health. Some clones in this sample may be carry-over from other donors' samples. This chain uses TRBV5-6 with TRBJ2-1; 12 positions match TRBD2. This CDR3 is CASSSSLAGGKSHEQFF. The CDR3 nucleotides read TGTGCCAGCAGCTCCTCTCTAGCGGGAGGGAAGTCACATGAGCAGTTCTTC.